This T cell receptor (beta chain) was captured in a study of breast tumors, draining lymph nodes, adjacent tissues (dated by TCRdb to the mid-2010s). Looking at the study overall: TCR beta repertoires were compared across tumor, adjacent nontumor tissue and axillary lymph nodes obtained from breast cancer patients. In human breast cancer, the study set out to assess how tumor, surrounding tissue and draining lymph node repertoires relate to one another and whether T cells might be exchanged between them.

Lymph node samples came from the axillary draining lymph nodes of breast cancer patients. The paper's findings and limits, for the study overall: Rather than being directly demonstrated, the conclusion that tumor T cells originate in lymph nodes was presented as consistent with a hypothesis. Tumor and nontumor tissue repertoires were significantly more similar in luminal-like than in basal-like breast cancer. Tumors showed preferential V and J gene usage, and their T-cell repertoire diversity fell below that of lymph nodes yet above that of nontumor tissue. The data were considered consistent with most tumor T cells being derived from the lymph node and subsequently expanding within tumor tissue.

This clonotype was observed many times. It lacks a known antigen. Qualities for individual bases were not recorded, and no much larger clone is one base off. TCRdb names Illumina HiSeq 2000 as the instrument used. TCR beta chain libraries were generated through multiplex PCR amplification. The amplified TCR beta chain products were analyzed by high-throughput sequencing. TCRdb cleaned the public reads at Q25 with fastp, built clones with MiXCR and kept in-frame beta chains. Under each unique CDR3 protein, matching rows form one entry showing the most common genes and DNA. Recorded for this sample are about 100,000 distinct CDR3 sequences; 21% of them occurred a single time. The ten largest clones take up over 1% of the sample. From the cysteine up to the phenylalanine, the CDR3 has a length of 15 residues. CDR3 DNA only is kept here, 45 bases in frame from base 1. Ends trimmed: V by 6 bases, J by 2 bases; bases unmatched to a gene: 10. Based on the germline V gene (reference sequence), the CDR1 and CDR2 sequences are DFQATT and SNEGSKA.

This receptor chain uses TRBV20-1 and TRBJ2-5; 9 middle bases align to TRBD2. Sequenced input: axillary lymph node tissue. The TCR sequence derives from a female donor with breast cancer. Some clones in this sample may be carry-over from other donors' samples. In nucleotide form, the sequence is TGCAGTGCCCATCCGACTAGCGGTAAACAAGAGACCCAGTACTTC. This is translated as CSAHPTSGKQETQYF.